This T cell receptor beta chain is from a study of shared clonotypes between healthy human individuals. About the study: The donors, two women and a few men, were aged 18 to 49. Per-donor plates numbered three CD4 naive, three CD4 memory, two CD8 naive and one CD8 memory.

CDR1 and CDR2 from the germline V gene are SGHTA and FQGNSA. V gave up 1 base and J gave up 8 bases, with 15 bases separating them. This CDR3 comprises 15 residues. Assay execution took place at the deep level. The sorted-subset replicate PCRs were given roughly 200 ng DNA, which is roughly 30,000 T cell genomes. Produced via immunoSEQ multiplex PCR; TCRdb's table is partial and in-frame only. The table records just over 2,000,000 clones, roughly 94% of them present only once. Material: naive CD4+ T cells sorted from blood. Noted subset: CD45RA+ positively selected. This clonotype was sampled from a man between 18 and 35 years old in good health. The chain carries TRBV7-2 and TRBJ1-5; the D is unclear. CDR3 amino acids: CASSLDPTRAEPQHF. CDR3 nucleotides: TGTGCCAGCAGCTTAGACCCGACACGGGCCGAGCCCCAGCATTTT. Supplemented by reference TRBV7-2 and TRBJ1-5, the full variable domain reads GAGVSQSPSNKVTEKGKDVELRCDPISGHTALYWYRQSLGQGLEFLIYFQGNSAPDKSGLPSDRFSAERTGGSVSTLTIQRTQQEDSAVYLCASSLDPTRAEPQHFGDGTRLSIL.